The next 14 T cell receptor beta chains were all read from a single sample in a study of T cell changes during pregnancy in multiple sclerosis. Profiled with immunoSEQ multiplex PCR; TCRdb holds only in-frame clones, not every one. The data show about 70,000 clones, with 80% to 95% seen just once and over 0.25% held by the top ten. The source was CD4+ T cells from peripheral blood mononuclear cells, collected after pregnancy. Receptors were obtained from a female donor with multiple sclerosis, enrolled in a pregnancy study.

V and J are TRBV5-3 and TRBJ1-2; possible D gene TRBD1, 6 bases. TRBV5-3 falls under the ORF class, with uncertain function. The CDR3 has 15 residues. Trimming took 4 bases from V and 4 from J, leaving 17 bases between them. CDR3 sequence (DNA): TGTGCCAGAAGCCCGGCGGGGGGGGCGACCTATGGCTACACCTTC. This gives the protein CARSPAGGATYGYTF.

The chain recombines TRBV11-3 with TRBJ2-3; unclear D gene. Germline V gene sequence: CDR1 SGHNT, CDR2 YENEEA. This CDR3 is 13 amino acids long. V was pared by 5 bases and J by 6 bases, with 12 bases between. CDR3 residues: CASSTEAGDTQYF. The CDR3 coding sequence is TGTGCCAGCAGCACCGAGGCTGGGGATACGCAGTATTTT.

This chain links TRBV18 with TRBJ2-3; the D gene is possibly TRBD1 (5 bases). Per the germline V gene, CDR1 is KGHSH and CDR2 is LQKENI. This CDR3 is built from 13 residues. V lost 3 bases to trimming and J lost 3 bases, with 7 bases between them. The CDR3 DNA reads TGTGCCAGCTCACCCGCAGGGACAGATACGCAGTATTTT. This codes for CASSPAGTDTQYF.

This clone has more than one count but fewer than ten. The CDR3 sequence is CASSVAPESTEAFF. Written as DNA, the CDR3 is TGTGCCAGCAGCGTAGCGCCAGAAAGCACTGAAGCTTTCTTT. The chain combines TRBV9 with TRBJ1-1; D is unclear. Trimming removed 0 bases from V and 4 bases from J, with 10 bases in between. CDR3 length: 14 amino acids. The germline gives CDR1 SGDLS, CDR2 YYNGEE.

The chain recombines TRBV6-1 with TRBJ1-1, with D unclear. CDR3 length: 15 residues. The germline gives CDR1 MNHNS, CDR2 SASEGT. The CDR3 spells CGVLTPQTVNTEAFF. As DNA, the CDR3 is TGTGGCGTCCTGACCCCGCAAACAGTGAACACTGAAGCTTTCTTT.

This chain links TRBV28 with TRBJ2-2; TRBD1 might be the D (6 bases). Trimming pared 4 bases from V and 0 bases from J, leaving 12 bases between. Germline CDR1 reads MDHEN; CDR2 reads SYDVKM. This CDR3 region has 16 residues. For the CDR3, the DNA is TGTGCCAGCAGTTCCCTTGGGACATCGAACACCGGGGAGCTGTTTTTT. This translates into CASSSLGTSNTGELFF.

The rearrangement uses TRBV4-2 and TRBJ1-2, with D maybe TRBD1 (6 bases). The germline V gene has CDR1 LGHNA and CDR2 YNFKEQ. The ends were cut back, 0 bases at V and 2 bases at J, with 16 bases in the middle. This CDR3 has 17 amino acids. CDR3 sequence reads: CASSQDGGRALNYGYTF. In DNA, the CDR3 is TGTGCCAGCAGCCAAGATGGGGGCAGGGCGTTGAACTATGGCTACACCTTC.

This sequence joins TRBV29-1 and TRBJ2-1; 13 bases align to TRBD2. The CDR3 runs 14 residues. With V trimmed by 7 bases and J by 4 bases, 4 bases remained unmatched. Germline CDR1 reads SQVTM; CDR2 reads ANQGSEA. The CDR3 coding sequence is TGCAGCGCGGGGACTAGCGGGGCATACAATGAGCAGTTCTTC. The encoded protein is CSAGTSGAYNEQFF.

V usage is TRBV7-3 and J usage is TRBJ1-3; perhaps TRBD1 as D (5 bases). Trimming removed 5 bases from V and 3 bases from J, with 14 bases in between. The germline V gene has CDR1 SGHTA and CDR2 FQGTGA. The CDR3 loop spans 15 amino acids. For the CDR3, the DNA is TGTGCCAGCAGCCGCGTCGACAGATTTGGAAACACCATATATTTT. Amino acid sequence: CASSRVDRFGNTIYF.

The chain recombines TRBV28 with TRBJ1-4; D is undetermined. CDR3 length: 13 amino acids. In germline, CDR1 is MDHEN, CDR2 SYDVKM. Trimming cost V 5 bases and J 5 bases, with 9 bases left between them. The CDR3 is CASSRGSNEKLFF. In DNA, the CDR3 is TGTGCCAGCAGTAGAGGGTCCAATGAAAAACTGTTTTTT.

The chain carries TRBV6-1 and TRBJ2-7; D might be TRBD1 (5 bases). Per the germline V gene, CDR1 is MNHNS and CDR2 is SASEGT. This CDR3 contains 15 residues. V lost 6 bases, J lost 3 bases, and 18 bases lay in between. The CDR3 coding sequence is TGTGCCAGCAGCCTCGGACACCCAAGGGACTACGAGCAGTACTTC. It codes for CASSLGHPRDYEQYF.

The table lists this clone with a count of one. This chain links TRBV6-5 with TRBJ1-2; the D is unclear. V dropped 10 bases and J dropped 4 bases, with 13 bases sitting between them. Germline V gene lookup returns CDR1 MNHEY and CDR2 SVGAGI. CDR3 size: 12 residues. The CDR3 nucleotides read TGTGCCACCGCTGGAGGCCTCTATGGCTACACCTTC. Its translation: CATAGGLYGYTF.

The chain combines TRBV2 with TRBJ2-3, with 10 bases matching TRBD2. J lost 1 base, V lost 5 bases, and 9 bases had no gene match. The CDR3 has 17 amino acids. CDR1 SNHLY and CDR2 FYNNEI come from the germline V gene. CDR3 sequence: CASSSGGAFLGTDTQYF. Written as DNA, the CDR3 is TGTGCCAGCAGTAGCGGGGGGGCGTTTCTCGGCACAGATACGCAGTATTTT. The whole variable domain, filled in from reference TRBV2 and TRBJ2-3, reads EPEVTQTPSHQVTQMGQEVILRCVPISNHLYFYWYRQILGQKVEFLVSFYNNEISEKSEIFDDQFSVERPDGSNFTLKIRSTKLEDSAMYFCASSSGGAFLGTDTQYFGPGTRLTVL.

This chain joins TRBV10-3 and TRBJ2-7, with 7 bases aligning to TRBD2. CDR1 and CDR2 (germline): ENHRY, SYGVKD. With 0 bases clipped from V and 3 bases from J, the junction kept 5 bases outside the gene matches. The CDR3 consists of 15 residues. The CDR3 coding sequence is TGTGCCATCAGTGAGTCAACGGGGGGAAGCTACGAGCAGTACTTC. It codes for CAISESTGGSYEQYF.